Described below is a single TCR beta chain sequence and its context. This sample was included in a study of shared T cell receptors in the human thymus. Libraries were prepared by immunoSEQ multiplex PCR; TCRdb keeps only in-frame clonotypes and omits some of them. The sample lists 700,000 or so clones; 75% to 90% were seen once. Germline loops: CDR1 GTSNPN, CDR2 SVGIG (reference sequence). With 3 bases removed from V and 0 bases from J, the gap between germline ends came to 11 bases. The CDR3 is made up of 14 amino acids. This sample was also put to use in a study of human thymus T cells. Turning to that study: Having surgery to correct congenital heart defects, healthy Finnish infants acted as the donors. Resections from corrective heart surgery provided thymus tissue. Thymic and blood repertoires seemed to show skewed V and J gene use. Thymic TCR repertoires of unrelated people reportedly overlapped highly.

Specimen: thymocytes. The chain links TRBV30 to TRBJ1-1; no reliable D call. The source of this sequence is a girl under three years old with a congenital heart defect. CDR3 in DNA: TGTGCCTGGAGAGTGCCGGGGATGAACACTGAAGCTTTCTTT. Translating it yields CAWRVPGMNTEAFF. Full variable domain (rest looked up from reference TRBV30 and TRBJ1-1): SQTIHQWPATLVQPVGSPLSLECTVEGTSNPNLYWYRQAAGRGLQLLFYSVGIGQISSEVPQNLSASRPQDRQFILSSKKLLLSDSGFYLCAWRVPGMNTEAFFGQGTRLTVV.